A selection of T cell receptor beta chains follows, all from one sample in a study of blood T cell repertoires in COVID-19. The repertoire was sequenced with immunoSEQ multiplex PCR; TCRdb's copy has only in-frame clones and lacks some. This sample yields about 150,000 clones, of which roughly 74% are seen a single time; roughly 14% belongs to the top ten. Sequencing input: peripheral blood. The receptors originated from a woman of 80 years or more with acute or convalescent COVID-19. CDR3s include the opening cysteine and the closing phenylalanine or tryptophan. The D gene is left open where the match is weak. Expanded clones are given a class, and other clones once, few, many or no size at all.

size	D	V	J	DNA	CDR3
NA	TRBD2	TRBV5-1	TRBJ2-1	TGCGCCAGCAGCTTGCCAGCGGGACCGAACAATGAGCAGTTCTTC	CASSLPAGPNNEQFF
NA	NA	TRBV6-5	TRBJ2-7	TGTGCCAGCAAGGGGGTCAACCAGGCCAACGAGCAGTACTTC	CASKGVNQANEQYF
few	TRBD2	TRBV7-2	TRBJ2-1	TGTGCCAGCAGCCGCCGGCGACTAGCGGGGGGGCCCTCCTACAATGAGCAGTTCTTC	CASSRRRLAGGPSYNEQFF
NA	NA	TRBV5-1	TRBJ1-4	TGCGCCAGCAGCTTGGGGAAGGGGGTTGAAAAACTGTTTTTT	CASSLGKGVEKLFF
NA	NA	TRBV2	TRBJ2-7	TGTGCCAGACCAGACTACGAGCAGTACTTC	CARPDYEQYF
few	TRBD2	TRBV10-3	TRBJ2-1	TGTGCCACTGGACTAGCGGGAGTGCATGAGCAGTTCTTC	CATGLAGVHEQFF
NA	TRBD1	TRBV7-9	TRBJ1-1	TGTGCCAGCAGCACCGGACAGGGTAGGGTCACTGAAGCTTTCTTT	CASSTGQGRVTEAFF
NA	TRBD1	TRBV2	TRBJ1-1	TGTGCCAGCAGTATAACAGGGGGGAACACTGAAGCTTTCTTT	CASSITGGNTEAFF
NA	TRBD1	TRBV6-5	TRBJ2-7	TGTGCCACCGCGACAGGGCACTCCTACGAGCAGTACTTC	CATATGHSYEQYF
NA	NA	TRBV6-6	TRBJ2-3	TGTGCCAGCAGTTACACGGGGGGCCCAGATACGCAGTATTTT	CASSYTGGPDTQYF
NA	TRBD2	TRBV30	TRBJ2-1	TGTGCCTGGAGTGTACCGGGAGGGCCGAGGGATGAGCAGTTCTTC	CAWSVPGGPRDEQFF
NA	TRBD1	TRBV7-2	TRBJ1-2	TGTGCCAGCAGCGAGGACAGGGGAAGATGGGGCTACACCTTC	CASSEDRGRWGYTF
NA	NA	TRBV5-1	TRBJ1-3	TGCGCCAGCAGCTTGGGAACATTCTCTGGAAACACCATATATTTT	CASSLGTFSGNTIYF
NA	TRBD1	TRBV6-4	TRBJ2-5	TGTGCCAGCAGCCGGGACAGGGGAGAGACCCAGTACTTC	CASSRDRGETQYF
NA	NA	TRBV29-1	TRBJ1-2	TGCAGCGACCGCGAAGGGGGCTATGGCTACACCTTC	CSDREGGYGYTF
NA	NA	TRBV5-1	TRBJ1-4	TGCGCCAGCAGCTTGGAAGGGGGAGTTGAAAAACTGTTTTTT	CASSLEGGVEKLFF
NA	NA	TRBV19	TRBJ1-2	TGTGCCAGTAGTGCCACGCGGGCGCCGGGCTATGGCTACACCTTC	CASSATRAPGYGYTF
NA	TRBD2	TRBV3-1/TRBV3-2	TRBJ2-5	TGTGCCAGCAGCCAAGTAAGGGGTAGCGGGGCGGAGACCCAGTACTTC	CASSQVRGSGAETQYF
NA	NA	TRBV5-8	TRBJ1-1	TGTGCCAGCAGCTTGGATGGGCTGAACACTGAAGCTTTCTTT	CASSLDGLNTEAFF
NA	TRBD2	TRBV18	TRBJ2-1	TGTGCCAGCTCACCAGTAGGCGGGAGGCTTTACAATGAGCAGTTCTTC	CASSPVGGRLYNEQFF
NA	TRBD1	TRBV6-5	TRBJ1-5	TGTGCCAGCAGTACCGGACAGGGGGCGAGTCAGCCCCAGCATTTT	CASSTGQGASQPQHF
few	TRBD2	TRBV5-1	TRBJ2-7	TGCGCCAGCAGCTTCGGGGGAGGGCCCTACGAGCAGTACTTC	CASSFGGGPYEQYF
NA	NA	TRBV11-3	TRBJ2-2	TGTGCCAGCAGCTTAGGACAGAACACCGGGGAGCTGTTTTTT	CASSLGQNTGELFF
NA	TRBD1	TRBV27	TRBJ2-7	TGTGCCAGCAGTTTAAGAGGGACAGGCCTCGGTTACGAGCAGTACTTC	CASSLRGTGLGYEQYF
NA	NA	TRBV30	TRBJ1-1	TGTGCCGGGGGCAGATTGAACACTGAAGCTTTCTTT	CAGGRLNTEAFF
NA	NA	TRBV19	TRBJ1-1	TGTGCCAGTACCCCCCTACGGGGGAGATCTTCCACTGAAGCTTTCTTT	CASTPLRGRSSTEAFF
once	NA	TRBV27	TRBJ2-2	TGTGCCAGCAGTTTATCCGGGAAGGCCGGGGAGCTGTTTTTT	CASSLSGKAGELFF
NA	NA	TRBV27	TRBJ2-1	TGTGCCAGCAGTCTCTACAATGAGCAGTTCTTC	CASSLYNEQFF
NA	TRBD2	TRBV3-1/TRBV3-2	TRBJ2-5	TGTGCCAGCAGCCTGCGGACTAGCGGGAGGGCCGGGGAGACCCAGTACTTC	CASSLRTSGRAGETQYF
NA	NA	TRBV13	TRBJ2-7	TGTGCCAGCAGCTCCCCAGGGTACGAGCAGTACTTC	CASSSPGYEQYF
NA	NA	TRBV6-6	TRBJ1-2	TGTGCCAGCACCTCCCAGGGTTATGGCTACACCTTC	CASTSQGYGYTF
once	NA	TRBV5-8	TRBJ1-6	TGTGCCAGCAGCTTGGGAGTAAATTCACCCCTCCACTTT	CASSLGVNSPLHF
NA	NA	TRBV15	TRBJ1-1	TGTGCCACCAGCAGTTTTGGGAGGATGAACACTGAAGCTTTCTTT	CATSSFGRMNTEAFF
NA	NA	TRBV10-2	TRBJ1-1	TGCGCCAGCTCCCGACAGATGAACACTGAAGCTTTCTTT	CASSRQMNTEAFF
NA	TRBD2	TRBV29-1	TRBJ2-1	TGCAGCGTTGAAGATCGATCTAGCGGGAGGAGGTGGAATGAGCAGTTCTTC	CSVEDRSSGRRWNEQFF
NA	NA	TRBV1	TRBJ1-2	TGCACCAGCAGCCAAGAGGCTTACAGTCAAAGTAACTATGGCTACACCTTC	CTSSQEAYSQSNYGYTF
NA	TRBD1	TRBV2	TRBJ1-1	TGTGCCAGCAGTGAGCAGGGGGCGAACACTGAAGCTTTCTTT	CASSEQGANTEAFF
once	NA	TRBV28	TRBJ2-2	TGTGCCAGCAGTTCCCCAGGGACACGGACCGGGGAGCTGTTTTTT	CASSSPGTRTGELFF
NA	NA	TRBV2	TRBJ1-1	TGTGCCAGCAGTGAAGACGGTAGAAGAAACACTGAAGCTTTCTTT	CASSEDGRRNTEAFF
NA	NA	TRBV6-5	TRBJ2-7	TGTGCCAGCAGTTACGGACAGACGCAGTCCTACGAGCAGTACTTC	CASSYGQTQSYEQYF
NA	TRBD1	TRBV10-2	TRBJ1-6	TGCGCCAGCAGCCCAGACAGGGGCTGGTATTCACCCCTCCACTTT	CASSPDRGWYSPLHF
NA	TRBD1	TRBV19	TRBJ2-5	TGTGCCAGTAGTGTGGGGACAGTCCAAGAGACCCAGTACTTC	CASSVGTVQETQYF
NA	TRBD1	TRBV5-1	TRBJ2-3	TGCGCCAGCAGCACCAGGGGGCTCGCAGATACGCAGTATTTT	CASSTRGLADTQYF
NA	TRBD1	TRBV15	TRBJ2-7	TGTGCCACCAGCAGGGACAGGGTTCAGCAGTACTTC	CATSRDRVQQYF